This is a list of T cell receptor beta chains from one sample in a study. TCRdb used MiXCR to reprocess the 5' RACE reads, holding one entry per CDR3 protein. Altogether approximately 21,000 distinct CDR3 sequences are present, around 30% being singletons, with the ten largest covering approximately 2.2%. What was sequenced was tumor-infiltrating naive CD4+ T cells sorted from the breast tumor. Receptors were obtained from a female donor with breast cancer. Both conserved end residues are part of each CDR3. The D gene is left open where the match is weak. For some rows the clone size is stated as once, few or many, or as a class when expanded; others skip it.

CDR3nt: TGTGCCAGCAGCTTACCGACTAGCGGGAGGCCCGGGGTGCAGTTCTTC; CDR3aa: CASSLPTSGRPGVQFF; d_gene: TRBD2; abundance: NA; v_gene: TRBV7-8; j_gene: TRBJ2-1
CDR3nt: TGCAGTGCTGGAGTGGACAGGGTCAATCAGCCCCAGCATTTT; CDR3aa: CSAGVDRVNQPQHF; d_gene: TRBD1; abundance: many; v_gene: TRBV20-1; j_gene: TRBJ1-5
CDR3nt: TGTGCCAGCAGTTACTCTTTTTCGATATCAAACACCGGGGAGCTGTTTTTT; CDR3aa: CASSYSFSISNTGELFF; d_gene: NA; abundance: NA; v_gene: TRBV6-5; j_gene: TRBJ2-2
CDR3nt: TGTGCCAGCAGTGGAACACGGAAGGTGGAGACCCAGTACTTC; CDR3aa: CASSGTRKVETQYF; d_gene: NA; abundance: NA; v_gene: TRBV2; j_gene: TRBJ2-5
CDR3nt: TGTGCCAGCAGCTTGATTGGGGGGATTGATGAGCAGTTCTTC; CDR3aa: CASSLIGGIDEQFF; d_gene: NA; abundance: NA; v_gene: TRBV5-5; j_gene: TRBJ2-1
CDR3nt: TGCGCCAGCAGCTTGAACACCCAAGAGACCCAGTACTTC; CDR3aa: CASSLNTQETQYF; d_gene: NA; abundance: many; v_gene: TRBV5-1; j_gene: TRBJ2-5
CDR3nt: TGCAGTGCTACTAGCGGGGCCAACACCGGGGAGCTGTTTTTT; CDR3aa: CSATSGANTGELFF; d_gene: TRBD2; abundance: few; v_gene: TRBV20-1; j_gene: TRBJ2-2
CDR3nt: TGTGCCAGCAGCGCATGGAGCGGGAGGCCGTACCAAGAGACCCAGTACTTC; CDR3aa: CASSAWSGRPYQETQYF; d_gene: TRBD2; abundance: once; v_gene: TRBV7-3; j_gene: TRBJ2-5
CDR3nt: TGTGCCACCGCTTCCCGGGACAGGTTCCCGAGCTCCTACAATGAGCAGTTCTTC; CDR3aa: CATASRDRFPSSYNEQFF; d_gene: TRBD1; abundance: NA; v_gene: TRBV24-1; j_gene: TRBJ2-1
CDR3nt: TGCAGTGCATCCTCCGGTGTGGCCAGGGAGCAGTTCTTC; CDR3aa: CSASSGVAREQFF; d_gene: NA; abundance: medium-sized; v_gene: TRBV20-1; j_gene: TRBJ2-1
CDR3nt: TGCGCCAGTAAGGGGGCGCTCACTGAAGCTTTCTTT; CDR3aa: CASKGALTEAFF; d_gene: TRBD1; abundance: NA; v_gene: TRBV5-1; j_gene: TRBJ1-1
CDR3nt: TGTGCCAGCAGCCCACTGGGGGGCGTCACCGGGGAGCTGTTTTTT; CDR3aa: CASSPLGGVTGELFF; d_gene: NA; abundance: NA; v_gene: TRBV7-3; j_gene: TRBJ2-2
CDR3nt: TGTGCCACCAGTGAGGACGGGGACAGACCCACTGAAGCTTTCTTT; CDR3aa: CATSEDGDRPTEAFF; d_gene: TRBD1; abundance: NA; v_gene: TRBV24-1; j_gene: TRBJ1-1
CDR3nt: TGTGCCAGCAGTGAATACCACTCCCCCAGCTCCTACAATGAGCAGTTCTTC; CDR3aa: CASSEYHSPSSYNEQFF; d_gene: NA; abundance: NA; v_gene: TRBV6-1; j_gene: TRBJ2-1
CDR3nt: TGTGCCAGCAGATCCTCGAGGGGCACCCCCTACAATGAGCAGTTCTTC; CDR3aa: CASRSSRGTPYNEQFF; d_gene: NA; abundance: NA; v_gene: TRBV6-6; j_gene: TRBJ2-1
CDR3nt: TGCGCCAGCACTAGAGACAGGGGGCTTTCTGAAGCTTTCTTT; CDR3aa: CASTRDRGLSEAFF; d_gene: TRBD1; abundance: NA; v_gene: TRBV10-2; j_gene: TRBJ1-1
CDR3nt: TGTGCCAGCAGCTTGTTGGGCAGGGTTGCCTATGAAGCTTTCTTT; CDR3aa: CASSLLGRVAYEAFF; d_gene: NA; abundance: NA; v_gene: TRBV5-4; j_gene: TRBJ1-1
CDR3nt: TGTGCCAGTCGGGGACAGAACACTGAAGCTTTCTTT; CDR3aa: CASRGQNTEAFF; d_gene: NA; abundance: few; v_gene: TRBV13; j_gene: TRBJ1-1
CDR3nt: TGTGCCAGCAGTGAACGGACTCCCGGGCAGCAGTTCTTC; CDR3aa: CASSERTPGQQFF; d_gene: NA; abundance: NA; v_gene: TRBV6-5; j_gene: TRBJ2-1
CDR3nt: TGTGCCAGCAGCTTGGAAGCGGGTTACAATGAGCAGTTCTTC; CDR3aa: CASSLEAGYNEQFF; d_gene: NA; abundance: many; v_gene: TRBV5-4; j_gene: TRBJ2-1
CDR3nt: TGTGCCAGCAGTTCGATTAGCGGGAGGAGCAATGAGCGGTTCTTC; CDR3aa: CASSSISGRSNERFF; d_gene: TRBD2; abundance: NA; v_gene: TRBV12-3/TRBV12-4; j_gene: TRBJ2-1
CDR3nt: TGCGCCAGCAGCCAAGGAGCGGGAGGGCCCACTGGGGCCAAAGTCCTGACTTTC; CDR3aa: CASSQGAGGPTGAKVLTF; d_gene: TRBD2; abundance: NA; v_gene: TRBV4-1; j_gene: TRBJ2-6
CDR3nt: TGTGCCAGCAGTGACCCGGGCAGGGAAGAGTATGGCTACACCTTC; CDR3aa: CASSDPGREEYGYTF; d_gene: NA; abundance: NA; v_gene: TRBV6-1; j_gene: TRBJ1-2
CDR3nt: TGTGCCAGCAGCCAAGTCCCGGGAGGTGAGACCCAGTACTTC; CDR3aa: CASSQVPGGETQYF; d_gene: TRBD2; abundance: few; v_gene: TRBV3-1; j_gene: TRBJ2-5
CDR3nt: TGTGCCAGCAGCCAAGATCCGGCAGCGAACACTGAAGCTTTCTTT; CDR3aa: CASSQDPAANTEAFF; d_gene: NA; abundance: few; v_gene: TRBV4-2; j_gene: TRBJ1-1
CDR3nt: TGTGCCTGGAGTAGGGGCCAGGGTCGATACAATGAGCAGTTCTTC; CDR3aa: CAWSRGQGRYNEQFF; d_gene: NA; abundance: NA; v_gene: TRBV30; j_gene: TRBJ2-1
CDR3nt: TGCAGTGCTACTCAGCGGGAGAAACAGTACGAGCAGTACTTC; CDR3aa: CSATQREKQYEQYF; d_gene: TRBD2; abundance: NA; v_gene: TRBV20-1; j_gene: TRBJ2-7
CDR3nt: TGTGCCAGCAGCCACCCGCGGACAGCGGATTATAGCAATCAGCCCCAGCATTTT; CDR3aa: CASSHPRTADYSNQPQHF; d_gene: NA; abundance: NA; v_gene: TRBV4-2; j_gene: TRBJ1-5
CDR3nt: TGCAGCATTGAACCCCCCACTAGCGGGAGTGCAGATACGCAGTATTTT; CDR3aa: CSIEPPTSGSADTQYF; d_gene: TRBD2; abundance: NA; v_gene: TRBV29-1; j_gene: TRBJ2-3
CDR3nt: TGCGCCAGCAGCTCTAAACAGGGGTTTGGGAATGAGCAGTTCTTC; CDR3aa: CASSSKQGFGNEQFF; d_gene: TRBD1; abundance: few; v_gene: TRBV5-1; j_gene: TRBJ2-1
CDR3nt: TGCAGCGCGGAGACTCCTACTAACCATGGCTACACCTTC; CDR3aa: CSAETPTNHGYTF; d_gene: NA; abundance: NA; v_gene: TRBV29-1; j_gene: TRBJ1-2
CDR3nt: TGTGCCACCAGCCCGGGACAGGTTAAAGGGACCCAGTACTTC; CDR3aa: CATSPGQVKGTQYF; d_gene: TRBD1; abundance: few; v_gene: TRBV24-1; j_gene: TRBJ2-5
CDR3nt: TGCGCCAGCAGCTTGTCGGACACGCAGTTCTTC; CDR3aa: CASSLSDTQFF; d_gene: NA; abundance: many; v_gene: TRBV5-1; j_gene: TRBJ2-1
CDR3nt: TGTGCCAGCTCACCACCAGGGGCAGAGACCCAGTACTTC; CDR3aa: CASSPPGAETQYF; d_gene: NA; abundance: many; v_gene: TRBV18; j_gene: TRBJ2-5
CDR3nt: TGTGCCAGCGGGACAGGGGATCCTGAAGCTTTCTTT; CDR3aa: CASGTGDPEAFF; d_gene: TRBD1; abundance: many; v_gene: TRBV12-3/TRBV12-4; j_gene: TRBJ1-1
CDR3nt: TGTGCCAGCAGCTCCTTGACTGGGAGCTCCTACGAGCAGTACTTC; CDR3aa: CASSSLTGSSYEQYF; d_gene: NA; abundance: once; v_gene: TRBV7-9; j_gene: TRBJ2-7
CDR3nt: TGCGCCAGCAGCGACAGGGGGAGCACTGAAGCTTTCTTT; CDR3aa: CASSDRGSTEAFF; d_gene: TRBD1; abundance: medium-sized; v_gene: TRBV4-1; j_gene: TRBJ1-1
CDR3nt: TGTGCCACCAGTGAGGGACTAGCGTATCCCCGCGGGGGCAATGAGCAGTTCTTC; CDR3aa: CATSEGLAYPRGGNEQFF; d_gene: TRBD2; abundance: NA; v_gene: TRBV24-1; j_gene: TRBJ2-1
CDR3nt: TGCAGTGCTAGAACCAAAAGTGATCGCTATGGCTACACCTTC; CDR3aa: CSARTKSDRYGYTF; d_gene: NA; abundance: NA; v_gene: TRBV20-1; j_gene: TRBJ1-2
CDR3nt: TGCGCCAGCAGCCAAACTACAGGGGGGCGGTCACCCCTCCACTTT; CDR3aa: CASSQTTGGRSPLHF; d_gene: TRBD1; abundance: NA; v_gene: TRBV4-1; j_gene: TRBJ1-6
CDR3nt: TGTGCCAGCAGCGTAGGCGGACTAGCGCCCACAGATACGCAGTATTTT; CDR3aa: CASSVGGLAPTDTQYF; d_gene: TRBD2; abundance: few; v_gene: TRBV9; j_gene: TRBJ2-3
CDR3nt: TGCAGTGCTAGCGGGTCCGTAATAAATCAGCCCCAGCATTTT; CDR3aa: CSASGSVINQPQHF; d_gene: NA; abundance: NA; v_gene: TRBV20-1; j_gene: TRBJ1-5
CDR3nt: TGTGCCAGCTCACCAGCCACAGCGGGAAACACCATATATTTT; CDR3aa: CASSPATAGNTIYF; d_gene: NA; abundance: medium-sized; v_gene: TRBV18; j_gene: TRBJ1-3
CDR3nt: TGTGCCAGCAGTGAATCCCAACGCGGCTTATCCTACAATGAGCAGTTCTTC; CDR3aa: CASSESQRGLSYNEQFF; d_gene: NA; abundance: medium-sized; v_gene: TRBV25-1; j_gene: TRBJ2-1
CDR3nt: TGTGCCAGCAGCTTAGGAGCCGGGACTACCACAGATACGCAGTATTTT; CDR3aa: CASSLGAGTTTDTQYF; d_gene: TRBD2; abundance: few; v_gene: TRBV7-3; j_gene: TRBJ2-3
CDR3nt: TGCGCCAGCCATAATCGCCGGGACAGGGGACTGAACACTGAAGCTTTCTTT; CDR3aa: CASHNRRDRGLNTEAFF; d_gene: TRBD1; abundance: many; v_gene: TRBV5-1; j_gene: TRBJ1-1
CDR3nt: TGTGCCAGCAGTTACGGGCAGGGGTCTGGCAATCAGCCCCAGCATTTT; CDR3aa: CASSYGQGSGNQPQHF; d_gene: NA; abundance: many; v_gene: TRBV6-6; j_gene: TRBJ1-5